What follows are 3 T cell receptor beta chains derived from one specimen sequenced in a study of T cell responses to AZD1222 COVID-19 vaccine. TCRdb's copy holds only in-frame clones and misses some; the assay was immunoSEQ multiplex PCR. The sample has around 120,000 clones; approximately 93% are singletons. The sequences come from peripheral blood, collected on day 0 of AZD1222 vaccination. The source is an adult in good health.

The J gene is TRBJ1-1, the V gene TRBV12-3 or TRBV12-4; TRBD1 agrees at 8 bases. V shed 6 bases, J shed 4 bases, and the junction held 1 base outside the gene matches. This CDR3 is built from 12 residues. In nucleotides, the CDR3 is TGTGCCAGCAGGGGACAGGCCACTGAAGCTTTCTTT. Protein: CASRGQATEAFF.

This rearrangement joins TRBV3-1 (or the pseudogene TRBV3-2) to TRBJ2-1; TRBD2 agrees at 11 bases. The V gene end was trimmed by 4 bases and the J gene end by 6 bases; junction bases not matched to a gene: 11. The CDR3 covers 17 residues. Germline V gene lookup returns CDR1 LGHDT and CDR2 YNNKEL (reference sequence). CDR3 DNA sequence: TGTGCCAGCAGCCTTCCGGGACTAGCGGAGGCGGGCAATGAGCAGTTCTTC. Translating it yields CASSLPGLAEAGNEQFF.

This chain joins TRBV24-1 and TRBJ2-7; 7 bases line up with TRBD1. V gave up 12 bases and J gave up 7 bases; unmatched junction bases: 8. The length of the CDR3 is 11 residues. Germline V gives CDR1 KGHDR, CDR2 SFDVKD. The CDR3 bases are TGTGCCGTACAGGGGAATCGGGAGCAGTACTTC. Its translation is CAVQGNREQYF.